The 2 T cell receptor beta chains presented below share a single source sample, sequenced in a study of T cells in Graves' hyperthyroidism and ophthalmopathy. TCR beta CDR3 region amplification was performed from RNA transcripts. The primer set for the first-round RT-PCR of the TCR CDR3 was HTBI. TCRdb recomputed calls from the multiplex PCR reads with MiXCR, one row per CDR3 protein. The data contain 500,000 to 600,000 distinct CDR3 sequences, 46% of them singletons. Sequencing was performed on peripheral blood or thyroid tissue (not recorded which). All receptors come from an adult woman with Graves' disease, either hyperthyroidism or ophthalmopathy (not recorded which).

Details on this clonotype: A junction boundary mismatches the germline segment, possibly from a read error. The J gene is TRBJ1-2, the V gene TRBV11-2; possible D gene TRBD1, 6 bases. CDR3 size: 13 residues. Germline values: CDR1 SGHAT, CDR2 FQNNGV. The CDR3 reads CASSLVGGSSRAF. The CDR3, as DNA: TGTGCCAGCAGCTTAGTCGGGGGCAGCTCTAGAGCCTTC.

The table lists this clonotype with many counts. This chain connects TRBV2 to TRBJ2-7; D is unresolved. The CDR3 spans 13 residues. Germline V gene data show CDR1 as SNHLY and CDR2 as FYNNEI. Trimming took 5 bases from V and 4 from J, leaving 12 bases between them. The DNA of the CDR3 is TGTGCCAGCAGTATCGGCGGACCTTACGAGCAGTACTTC. Translated, it gives CASSIGGPYEQYF.